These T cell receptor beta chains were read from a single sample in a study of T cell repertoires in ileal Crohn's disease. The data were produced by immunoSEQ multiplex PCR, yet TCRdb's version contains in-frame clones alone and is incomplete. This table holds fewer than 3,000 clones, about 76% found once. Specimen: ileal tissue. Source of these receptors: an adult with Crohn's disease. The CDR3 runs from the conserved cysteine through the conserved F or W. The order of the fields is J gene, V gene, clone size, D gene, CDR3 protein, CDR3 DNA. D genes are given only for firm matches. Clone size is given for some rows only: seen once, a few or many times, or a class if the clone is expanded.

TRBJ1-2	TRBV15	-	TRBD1	CATSRLTGMDYGYTF	TGTGCCACCAGCAGATTGACAGGGATGGACTATGGCTACACCTTC
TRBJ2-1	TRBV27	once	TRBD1	CASSSTGFWRNEQFF	TGTGCCAGCAGTTCGACAGGGTTCTGGAGAAATGAGCAGTTCTTC
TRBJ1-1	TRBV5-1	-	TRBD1	CASSRQGATRLEAFF	TGCGCCAGCAGCCGACAGGGGGCTACCCGCCTGGAAGCTTTCTTT
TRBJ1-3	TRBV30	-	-	CAWSVGGTYGNTIYF	TGTGCCTGGAGTGTAGGGGGGACCTATGGAAACACCATATATTTT
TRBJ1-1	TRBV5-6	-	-	CASSPSLVNTEAFF	TGTGCCAGCAGCCCCAGCCTCGTGAACACTGAAGCTTTCTTT
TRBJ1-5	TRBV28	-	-	CASRPSLGTRNQPQHF	TGTGCCAGCAGGCCTAGTTTGGGGACTCGCAATCAGCCCCAGCATTTT
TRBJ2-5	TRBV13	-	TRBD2	CASSLGLAGPGGTQYF	TGTGCCAGCAGCTTGGGACTAGCGGGGCCCGGGGGGACCCAGTACTTC
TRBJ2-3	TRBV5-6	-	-	CASSLNWGLTDTQYF	TGTGCCAGCAGCTTGAACTGGGGTCTCACAGATACGCAGTATTTT
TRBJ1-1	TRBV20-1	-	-	CSALKNTEAFF	TGCAGTGCTCTGAAGAACACTGAAGCTTTCTTT
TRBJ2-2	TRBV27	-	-	CASSFGGNTGELFF	TGTGCCAGCAGTTTCGGTGGGAACACCGGGGAGCTGTTTTTT
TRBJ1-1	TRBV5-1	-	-	CASSLLSGKDTEAFF	TGCGCCAGCAGCTTATTGTCGGGGAAGGACACTGAAGCTTTCTTT
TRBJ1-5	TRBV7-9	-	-	CASSFDHNQPQHF	TGTGCCAGCAGCTTTGACCACAATCAGCCCCAGCATTTT
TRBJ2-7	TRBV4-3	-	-	CASSPSQGGDYEQYF	TGCGCCAGCAGCCCATCACAGGGGGGGGACTACGAGCAGTACTTC
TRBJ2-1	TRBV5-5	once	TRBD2	CASSLSGGPGFSYNEQFF	TGTGCCAGCAGCTTGAGCGGGGGGCCGGGTTTCTCCTACAATGAGCAGTTCTTC
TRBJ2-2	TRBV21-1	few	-	CASSNGTGGLHRGAVF	TGTGCCAGCAGCAACGGGACAGGGGGCTTGCACCGGGGAGCTGTTTTT
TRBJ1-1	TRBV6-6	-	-	CASRPTGNTEAFF	TGTGCCAGCAGGCCGACAGGGAACACTGAAGCTTTCTTT
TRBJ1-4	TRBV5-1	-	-	CASKKQTTNEKLFF	TGCGCCAGCAAAAAACAGACAACTAATGAAAAACTGTTTTTT
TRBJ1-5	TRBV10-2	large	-	CASSERRDTNQPQHF	TGCGCCAGCAGTGAGCGGAGGGACACCAATCAGCCCCAGCATTTT
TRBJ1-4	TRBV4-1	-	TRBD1	CASSQGWDSGEKLFF	TGCGCCAGCAGCCAAGGGTGGGACAGCGGTGAAAAACTGTTTTTT
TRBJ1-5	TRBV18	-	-	CASSPRGLSNQPQHF	TGTGCCAGCTCACCCCGAGGGCTCTCCAATCAGCCCCAGCATTTT
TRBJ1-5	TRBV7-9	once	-	CASSGRSSNQPQHF	TGTGCCAGCTCCGGCAGGAGTAGCAATCAGCCCCAGCATTTT
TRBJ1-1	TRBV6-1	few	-	CASSEDWGVNTEAFF	TGTGCCAGCAGTGAAGACTGGGGAGTGAACACTGAAGCTTTCTTT
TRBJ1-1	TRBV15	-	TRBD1	CATSRVRTGVNTEAFF	TGTGCCACCAGCAGAGTCCGGACAGGGGTTAACACTGAAGCTTTCTTT
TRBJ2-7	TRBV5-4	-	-	CASSLGRGPGYEQYF	TGTGCCAGCAGCTTGGGGCGGGGGCCCGGATACGAGCAGTACTTC
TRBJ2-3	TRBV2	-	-	CASSEDSYRTDTQYF	TGTGCCAGCAGTGAAGACTCCTACCGCACAGATACGCAGTATTTT
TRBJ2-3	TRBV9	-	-	CASSVRSSTDTQYF	TGTGCCAGCAGCGTTAGGTCTAGCACAGATACGCAGTATTTT
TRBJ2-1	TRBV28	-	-	CASISVGGQTYNEQFF	TGTGCCAGCATTTCCGTGGGGGGACAGACCTACAATGAGCAGTTCTTC
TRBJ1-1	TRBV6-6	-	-	CASSYRSTPWGTEAFF	TGTGCCAGCAGTTACAGAAGCACGCCCTGGGGGACTGAAGCTTTCTTT
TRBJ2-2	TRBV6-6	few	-	CASTSPSGELFF	TGTGCCAGCACCTCCCCGAGCGGGGAGCTGTTTTTT
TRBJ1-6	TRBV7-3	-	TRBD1	CASSSTGDSSPLHF	TGTGCCAGCAGCTCGACAGGGGATAGTTCACCCCTCCACTTT
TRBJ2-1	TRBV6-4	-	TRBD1	CASRSGQGGNEQFF	TGTGCCAGCAGATCGGGACAGGGAGGGAATGAGCAGTTCTTC
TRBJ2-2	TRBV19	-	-	CASSPVYSVTGELFF	TGTGCCAGTAGTCCCGTCTATAGCGTGACCGGGGAGCTGTTTTTT
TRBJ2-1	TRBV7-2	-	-	CASSSGPNSYNEQFF	TGTGCCAGCAGCTCCGGGCCTAACTCCTACAATGAGCAGTTCTTC
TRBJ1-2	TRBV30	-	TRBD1	CAWSPGQGARGYTF	TGTGCCTGGAGTCCCGGCCAGGGGGCGCGTGGCTACACCTTC
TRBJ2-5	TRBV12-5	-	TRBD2	CASGLGDSGGAQETQYF	TGTGCTAGTGGTTTGGGAGATAGCGGGGGGGCTCAGGAGACCCAGTACTTC
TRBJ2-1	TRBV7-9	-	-	CASSQAGATYNEQFF	TGTGCCAGCAGCCAGGCCGGGGCTACCTACAATGAGCAGTTCTTC
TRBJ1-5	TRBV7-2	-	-	CASSLGGSSLQHF	TGTGCCAGCAGCTTAGGAGGGTCCAGCCTCCAGCATTTT
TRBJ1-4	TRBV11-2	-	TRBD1	CASSGRRTGSNEKLFF	TGTGCCAGCAGCGGACGCCGGACAGGGTCTAATGAAAAACTGTTTTTT
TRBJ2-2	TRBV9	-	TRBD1	CASTRQGLRDGELFF	TGTGCCAGCACCCGACAGGGGCTACGGGACGGGGAGCTGTTTTTT
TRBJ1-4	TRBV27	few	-	CASSLKLRANEKLFF	TGTGCCAGCAGTTTGAAGCTCAGGGCTAATGAAAAACTGTTTTTT
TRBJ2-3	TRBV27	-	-	CASSTRGSTDTQYF	TGTGCCAGCAGTACAAGGGGCAGCACAGATACGCAGTATTTT
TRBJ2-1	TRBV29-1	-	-	CSVEDRGRRSSYNEQFF	TGCAGCGTTGAAGATCGTGGTAGGAGGAGCTCCTACAATGAGCAGTTCTTC
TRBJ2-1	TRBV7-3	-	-	CASSLQSGGAPEQFF	TGTGCCAGCAGCTTACAGAGTGGGGGGGCCCCTGAGCAGTTCTTC
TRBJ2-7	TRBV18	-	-	CARPTLSYEQYF	TGTGCCAGGCCGACACTCTCCTACGAGCAGTACTTC
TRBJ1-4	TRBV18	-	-	CASSPTAGASEKLFF	TGTGCCAGCTCACCGACGGCGGGGGCAAGTGAAAAACTGTTTTTT
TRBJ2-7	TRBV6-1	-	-	CASSEPRYEQYF	TGTGCCAGCAGTGAACCTCGATACGAGCAGTACTTC
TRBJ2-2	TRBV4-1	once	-	CASRLQPISNTGELFF	TGCGCCAGCAGACTACAGCCGATATCGAACACCGGGGAGCTGTTTTTT